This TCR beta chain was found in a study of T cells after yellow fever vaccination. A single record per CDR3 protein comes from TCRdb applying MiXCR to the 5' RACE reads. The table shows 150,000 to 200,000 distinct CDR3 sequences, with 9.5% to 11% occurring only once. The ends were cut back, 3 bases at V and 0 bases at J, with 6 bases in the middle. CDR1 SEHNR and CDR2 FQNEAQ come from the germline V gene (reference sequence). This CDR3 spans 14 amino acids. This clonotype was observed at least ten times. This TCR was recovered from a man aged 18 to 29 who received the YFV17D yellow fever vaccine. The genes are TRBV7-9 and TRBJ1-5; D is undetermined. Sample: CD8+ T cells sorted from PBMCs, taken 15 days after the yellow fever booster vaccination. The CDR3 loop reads CASSFTDSNQPQHF. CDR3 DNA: TGTGCCAGCAGCTTTACGGATAGCAATCAGCCCCAGCATTTT.